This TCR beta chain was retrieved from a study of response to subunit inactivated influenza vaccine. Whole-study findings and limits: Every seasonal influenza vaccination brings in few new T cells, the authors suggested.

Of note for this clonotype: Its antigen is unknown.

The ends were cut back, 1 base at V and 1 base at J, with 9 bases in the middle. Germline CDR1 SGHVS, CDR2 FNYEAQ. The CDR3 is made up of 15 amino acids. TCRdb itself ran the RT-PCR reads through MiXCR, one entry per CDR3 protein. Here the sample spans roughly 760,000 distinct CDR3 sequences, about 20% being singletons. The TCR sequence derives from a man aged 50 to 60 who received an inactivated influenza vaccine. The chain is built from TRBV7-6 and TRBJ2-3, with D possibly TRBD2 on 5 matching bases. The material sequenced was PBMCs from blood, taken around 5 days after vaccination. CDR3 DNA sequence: TGTGCCAGCAGCTTAGGTTGGGGAGGCACAGATACGCAGTATTTT. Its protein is CASSLGWGGTDTQYF.